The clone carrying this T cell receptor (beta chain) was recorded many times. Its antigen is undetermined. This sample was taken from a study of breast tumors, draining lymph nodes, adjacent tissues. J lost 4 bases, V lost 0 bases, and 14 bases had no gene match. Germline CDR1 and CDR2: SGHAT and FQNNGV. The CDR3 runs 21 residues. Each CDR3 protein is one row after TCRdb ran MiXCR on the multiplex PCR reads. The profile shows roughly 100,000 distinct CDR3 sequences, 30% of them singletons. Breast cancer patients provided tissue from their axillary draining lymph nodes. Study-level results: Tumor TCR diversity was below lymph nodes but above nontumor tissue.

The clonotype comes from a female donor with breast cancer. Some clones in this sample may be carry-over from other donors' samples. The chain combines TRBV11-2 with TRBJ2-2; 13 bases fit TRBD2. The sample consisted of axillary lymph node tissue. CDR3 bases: TGTGCCAGCAGCTTAGATCTAATGGGGGGACTAGCGGGATCGACCACCGGGGAGCTGTTTTTT. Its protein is CASSLDLMGGLAGSTTGELFF.